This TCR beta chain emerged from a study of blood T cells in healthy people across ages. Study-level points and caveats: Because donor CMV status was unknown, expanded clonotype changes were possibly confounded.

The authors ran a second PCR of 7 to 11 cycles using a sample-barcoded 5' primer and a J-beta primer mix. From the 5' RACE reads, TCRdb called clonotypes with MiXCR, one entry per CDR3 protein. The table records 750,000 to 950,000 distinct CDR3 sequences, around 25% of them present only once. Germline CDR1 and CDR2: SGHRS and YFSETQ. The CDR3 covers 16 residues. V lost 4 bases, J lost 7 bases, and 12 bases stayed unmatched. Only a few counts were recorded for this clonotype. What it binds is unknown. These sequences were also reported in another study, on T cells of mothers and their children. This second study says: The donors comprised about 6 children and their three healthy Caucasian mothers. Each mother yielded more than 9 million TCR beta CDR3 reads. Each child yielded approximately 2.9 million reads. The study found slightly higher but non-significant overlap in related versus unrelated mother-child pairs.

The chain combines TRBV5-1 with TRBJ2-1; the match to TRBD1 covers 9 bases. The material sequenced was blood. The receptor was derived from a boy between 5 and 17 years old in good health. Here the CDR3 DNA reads TGCGCCAGCAGCGCGGCCGGGACAGGGAGTACAAATGAGCAGTTCTTC. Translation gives CASSAAGTGSTNEQFF.